These T cell receptor beta chains were read from a single sample in a study of response to subunit inactivated influenza vaccine. TCRdb re-analysed the RT-PCR reads in MiXCR, keeping a single row per CDR3 protein. The sample includes some 800,000 distinct CDR3 sequences, around 20% of them seen just once. The material was PBMCs from blood, obtained 5 days after vaccination. The source is a man in his fifties who received an inactivated influenza vaccine. Each CDR3 is given with its conserved first and last residue. The size field is filled for only some rows; it gives once, few, many or a size class.

J: TRBJ1-3; V: TRBV20-1; size: NA; CDR3: CSASPPTGSGNTIYF
J: TRBJ2-7; V: TRBV20-1; size: few; CDR3: CSASVLTYEQYF
J: TRBJ2-7; V: TRBV10-3; size: few; CDR3: CAIRGQNEQYF
J: TRBJ2-7; V: TRBV20-1; size: once; CDR3: CSARDGLLGEQYF
J: TRBJ2-5; V: TRBV5-1; size: few; CDR3: CASSSLAGVMETQYF
J: TRBJ1-3; V: TRBV12-3/TRBV12-4; size: many; CDR3: CASSAGTLSTIYF
J: TRBJ2-1; V: TRBV10-3; size: few; CDR3: CAISTGTQLGNEQFF
J: TRBJ2-1; V: TRBV11-2; size: once; CDR3: CASSLEGGGDWYNEQFF
J: TRBJ2-2; V: TRBV10-3; size: few; CDR3: CAITSSGNTGELFF
J: TRBJ1-1; V: TRBV6-1; size: once; CDR3: CASSNRGVGTEAFF
J: TRBJ2-2; V: TRBV12-3/TRBV12-4; size: NA; CDR3: CASSPRESNTGELFF
J: TRBJ2-7; V: TRBV12-3/TRBV12-4; size: many; CDR3: CASSPTGSHEQYF
J: TRBJ2-5; V: TRBV6-1; size: NA; CDR3: CASTGGVRETQYF
J: TRBJ2-5; V: TRBV20-1; size: few; CDR3: CSATNFGETQYF
J: TRBJ2-7; V: TRBV9; size: many; CDR3: CASSALAGGAFEQYF
J: TRBJ1-1; V: TRBV5-1; size: NA; CDR3: CASSLLEGTMNTEAFF
J: TRBJ2-3; V: TRBV7-9; size: few; CDR3: CASSLALTSPSTDTQYF
J: TRBJ2-1; V: TRBV20-1; size: few; CDR3: CSARRVAGGTYNEQFF
J: TRBJ1-2; V: TRBV19; size: NA; CDR3: CASSTDRDSYGYTF
J: TRBJ2-3; V: TRBV6-2/TRBV6-3; size: many; CDR3: CASSDRVGGGDTQYF
J: TRBJ2-1; V: TRBV2; size: few; CDR3: CASSAESTGVFEQFF
J: TRBJ1-1; V: TRBV4-3; size: many; CDR3: CASSQDGLNTEAFF
J: TRBJ2-1; V: TRBV2; size: NA; CDR3: CASSVERNSYNEQFF
J: TRBJ2-1; V: TRBV12-5; size: NA; CDR3: CASGLVSGQHLNEQFF
J: TRBJ1-5; V: TRBV20-1; size: few; CDR3: CSARQHNRVHQPQHF
J: TRBJ2-7; V: TRBV20-1; size: NA; CDR3: CSAIQLDTRAGDGYEQYF
J: TRBJ2-2; V: TRBV11-2; size: NA; CDR3: CASSEQGAAAGELFF
J: TRBJ1-4; V: TRBV4-2; size: few; CDR3: CASSQDRGGLGLFF
J: TRBJ2-5; V: TRBV5-4; size: few; CDR3: CASSYRGTRLETQYF
J: TRBJ2-2; V: TRBV7-2; size: few; CDR3: CASSFLAETAGELFF
J: TRBJ2-7; V: TRBV5-1; size: NA; CDR3: CASSVKTGGTRNEQYF
J: TRBJ2-7; V: TRBV12-3/TRBV12-4; size: many; CDR3: CASRTGVEQYF
J: TRBJ2-1; V: TRBV12-3/TRBV12-4; size: few; CDR3: CAFSFDDLGGRSYNEQFF
J: TRBJ1-2; V: TRBV2; size: few; CDR3: CASSERGTYGYTF
J: TRBJ2-7; V: TRBV25-1; size: few; CDR3: CASSRTSGFEQYF
J: TRBJ1-2; V: TRBV29-1; size: few; CDR3: CSVFTPSPPDKTF
J: TRBJ2-1; V: TRBV5-1; size: NA; CDR3: CASSLVASGTYNEQFF
J: TRBJ2-7; V: TRBV14; size: NA; CDR3: CASSDSGGSYEQYF
J: TRBJ2-4; V: TRBV20-1; size: few; CDR3: CSARENIQYF
J: TRBJ2-7; V: TRBV7-9; size: few; CDR3: CASSPQGLGQYEQYF
J: TRBJ1-5; V: TRBV20-1; size: few; CDR3: CSATTGNQPQHF
J: TRBJ2-3; V: TRBV5-1; size: NA; CDR3: CASSFLGASTDAQYF
J: TRBJ1-1; V: TRBV6-5; size: few; CDR3: CASSYTWDGYTEAFF
J: TRBJ1-1; V: TRBV20-1; size: NA; CDR3: CSARTNRGDLNTEAFF
J: TRBJ2-3; V: TRBV6-2/TRBV6-3; size: few; CDR3: CASSDSSGSGDTQYF
J: TRBJ1-2; V: TRBV5-1; size: few; CDR3: CASSEGIISTYGYTF
J: TRBJ1-2; V: TRBV6-2/TRBV6-3; size: few; CDR3: CASSASTYGYTF
J: TRBJ2-3; V: TRBV20-1; size: few; CDR3: CSATRDDTDTQYF